Shown below are 8 T cell receptor beta chains from a single sample sequenced in a study of blood T cell repertoires in COVID-19. This table comes from immunoSEQ multiplex PCR, and its TCRdb copy is limited to in-frame clones, with some not included. The sample has 50,000 to 85,000 clones; roughly nine tenths are singletons. The sequenced sample was peripheral blood. The receptors were gathered from a human donor in a cohort sampled during active COVID-19.

This clone has just one count. This chain uses TRBV5-4 with TRBJ1-1; perhaps TRBD1 as D (5 bases). The CDR3 has 14 residues. V lost 3 bases, J lost 7 bases, and 16 bases lay in between. CDR1 and CDR2 (germline): SGHNT, YYREEE (reference sequence). The CDR3 DNA reads as TGTGCCAGCAGCTACCTCGGGGGGGGGAGTGAAGCTTTCTTT. This translates into CASSYLGGGSEAFF.

V gene TRBV6-2 or TRBV6-3 combines with J gene TRBJ2-3, with TRBD2 identical over 9 bases. The CDR3 runs 20 residues. The germline V gene has CDR1 MNHEY and CDR2 SVGEGT. V gave up 0 bases and J gave up 5 bases; unmatched junction bases: 18. In nucleotides, the CDR3 is TGTGCCAGCAGTTACTCCCCCCGAGCGGTGCGGGGGGGCAGGATAGATACGCAGTATTTT. It specifies CASSYSPRAVRGGRIDTQYF.

The rearrangement links TRBV19 to TRBJ2-1; a possible D gene is TRBD1 (6 bases). Per the germline V gene, CDR1 is LNHDA and CDR2 is SQIVND (reference sequence). Trimming cost V 5 bases and J 0 bases, with 11 bases left between them. This CDR3 has 15 amino acids. As DNA, the CDR3 is TGTGCCAGTAGTGACGACAGGCACTCCTACAATGAGCAGTTCTTC. Amino acid sequence: CASSDDRHSYNEQFF.

The chain combines TRBV6-2 or TRBV6-3 with TRBJ2-3; 9 nucleotides match TRBD2. The germline CDR1 and CDR2 sequences are MNHEY and SVGEGT. The V segment lost 4 bases and the J segment 0 bases; nucleotides outside the gene matches: 5. The CDR3 is made up of 16 amino acids. DNA of the CDR3: TGTGCCAGCAGTTCGGTAGCGGGGGTTAGCACAGATACGCAGTATTTT. Translated, it gives CASSSVAGVSTDTQYF.

The rearrangement joins TRBV9 to TRBJ1-6; the match to TRBD1 covers 9 bases. Germline V gene data show CDR1 as SGDLS and CDR2 as YYNGEE. The junction had 11 bases not matched to a gene; V was cut back by 7 bases and J by 6 bases. The CDR3 contains 16 residues. The CDR3 loop reads CASRKQDRGFNSPLHF. Here the CDR3 DNA reads TGTGCCAGCCGAAAGCAGGACAGGGGTTTTAATTCACCCCTCCACTTT.

CDR3 sequence: CATSLGTGETYNEQFF. CDR3 sequence (DNA): TGTGCCACCAGTTTAGGGACGGGAGAGACCTACAATGAGCAGTTCTTC. This sequence joins TRBV24-1 and TRBJ2-1; D is possibly TRBD2 (6 bases). The length of the CDR3 is 16 residues. Per the germline V gene, CDR1 is KGHDR and CDR2 is SFDVKD. Trimming took off 6 bases at V and 2 bases at J, with 16 bases between the two ends.

This clone ranks as large. V and J are TRBV7-9 and TRBJ1-6; a possible D gene is TRBD1 (5 bases). Trimming cost V 5 bases and J 7 bases, with 15 bases left between them. The CDR3 is 15 amino acids. The germline V gene encodes CDR1 SEHNR and CDR2 FQNEAQ (reference sequence). The CDR3, as DNA: TGTGCCAGCAGCCAAGTCGACAGACGAAATTCACCCCTCCACTTT. As protein: CASSQVDRRNSPLHF. The full variable domain, with the rest looked up from reference TRBV7-9 and TRBJ1-6, is DTGVSQNPRHKITKRGQNVTFRCDPISEHNRLYWYRQTLGQGPEFLTYFQNEAQLEKSRLLSDRFSAERPKGSFSTLEIQRTEQGDSAMYLCASSQVDRRNSPLHFGNGTRLTVT.

The rearrangement joins TRBV29-1 to TRBJ1-2; D is uncertain. The CDR3 has 13 residues. With 0 bases removed from V and 6 bases from J, the gap between germline ends came to 11 bases. Germline V gene data show CDR1 as SQVTM and CDR2 as ANQGSEA. The CDR3 DNA sequence: TGCAGCGTTGAAGAACCGGGTCCCCATGGCTACACCTTC. Amino acid sequence: CSVEEPGPHGYTF.